A selection of T cell receptor beta chains follows, all from one sample in a study of T cells in Graves' hyperthyroidism and ophthalmopathy. TCRdb used MiXCR to reprocess the multiplex PCR reads, holding one entry per CDR3 protein. The sample has 350,000 or so distinct CDR3 sequences, 15% to 20% seen once; the top ten hold about a sixth. Source material: blood. The receptors here all came from a woman aged 40 to 50 with Graves' ophthalmopathy. CDR3s include the opening cysteine and the closing phenylalanine or tryptophan. D genes are given only for firm matches. Size is stated for part of the rows, as once, few or many counts, or as a class when the clone is expanded.

v_gene,j_gene,abundance,d_gene,CDR3aa,CDR3nt
TRBV10-3,TRBJ1-1,many,NA,CAGKADMNTEAFF,TGTGCCGGGAAGGCCGACATGAACACTGAAGCTTTCTTT
TRBV13,TRBJ2-6,NA,TRBD1,CASSLGRARTGGSGANVLTF,TGTGCCAGCAGCTTAGGCCGGGCCCGGACAGGGGGCTCTGGGGCCAACGTCCTGACTTTC
TRBV11-2,TRBJ2-7,many,TRBD2,CASSLQREFYEQYF,TGTGCCAGCAGCTTACAGCGGGAGTTCTACGAGCAGTACTTC
TRBV28,TRBJ1-2,many,NA,CASTLPNNYGYTF,TGTGCCAGCACTTTACCTAATAACTATGGCTACACCTTC
TRBV30,TRBJ2-7,many,NA,CAWSVGIYEQYF,TGTGCCTGGTCCGTAGGGATCTACGAGCAGTACTTC
TRBV3-1,TRBJ2-7,few,NA,CASSQDWRTSEQYF,TGTGCCAGCAGCCAAGATTGGAGGACTTCCGAGCAGTACTTC
TRBV19,TRBJ1-5,few,TRBD1,CASRNRGRQPQHF,TGTGCCAGTAGGAACAGGGGGCGTCAGCCCCAGCATTTT
TRBV15,TRBJ2-7,NA,NA,CATSSEDSAGYEQYF,TGTGCCACCAGCAGCGAGGACAGCGCGGGGTATGAGCAGTACTTC
TRBV11-2,TRBJ2-5,NA,NA,CASSSPGADFQETQYF,TGTGCCAGCAGCTCGCCTGGGGCCGACTTCCAAGAGACCCAGTACTTC
TRBV5-5,TRBJ1-1,many,NA,CASSLNPAMNTEAFF,TGTGCCAGCAGCCTGAACCCCGCAATGAACACTGAAGCTTTCTTT
TRBV28,TRBJ2-7,many,NA,CASSEGPLSYEQYF,TGTGCCAGCAGTGAGGGTCCTCTCTCCTACGAGCAGTACTTC
TRBV20-1,TRBJ2-7,many,NA,CSASPVPDTAGQYF,TGCAGTGCTTCCCCCGTTCCGGATACGGCCGGGCAGTACTTC
TRBV27,TRBJ1-1,many,NA,CASSLSPKGDTEAFF,TGTGCCAGCAGTTTATCCCCTAAGGGGGACACTGAAGCTTTCTTT
TRBV20-1,TRBJ1-6,NA,TRBD1,CSARETGASPLHF,TGCAGTGCTAGAGAGACAGGGGCTTCACCCCTCCACTTT
TRBV20-1,TRBJ2-7,NA,TRBD1,CSARDRDRLNEQYF,TGCAGTGCTAGAGACCGGGACAGGCTAAACGAGCAGTACTTC
TRBV18,TRBJ2-2,few,NA,CASSRDNAGELFF,TGTGCCAGCTCACGTGACAATGCCGGGGAGCTGTTTTTT
TRBV19,TRBJ1-5,NA,TRBD1,CASSILYGDRGRRGQPQHF,TGTGCCAGTAGTATCCTCTATGGAGACAGGGGGCGTCGGGGTCAGCCCCAGCATTTT
TRBV4-3,TRBJ1-2,many,NA,CASSQDRGAWDRGYTF,TGCGCCAGCAGCCAAGACCGGGGAGCCTGGGATAGGGGCTACACCTTC
TRBV4-3,TRBJ2-2,many,NA,CASSQATLNTGELFF,TGCGCCAGCAGCCAAGCTACCTTGAACACCGGGGAGCTGTTTTTT
TRBV6-2/TRBV6-3,TRBJ2-1,NA,NA,CASSRGSGEQFF,TGTGCCAGCAGCCGGGGTAGCGGCGAGCAGTTCTTC
TRBV28,TRBJ2-7,many,NA,CASSFGVSYEQYF,TGTGCCAGCAGTTTCGGGGTGTCCTACGAGCAGTACTTC
TRBV4-1,TRBJ2-7,many,NA,CASSQPRDGSYEQYF,TGCGCCAGCAGCCAACCCCGGGACGGCTCCTACGAGCAGTACTTC
TRBV6-2/TRBV6-3,TRBJ1-2,many,NA,CASSYSKGFLGTF,TGTGCCAGCAGTTACTCGAAGGGCTTCCTAGGGACCTTC
TRBV18,TRBJ1-3,NA,TRBD1,CASSRTGGQNTIYF,TGTGCCAGCTCGCGGACAGGGGGCCAAAACACCATATATTTT
TRBV19,TRBJ1-1,many,NA,CATSSLHRNTEAFF,TGTGCCACCTCTTCGCTACATCGGAACACTGAAGCTTTCTTT
TRBV25-1,TRBJ2-5,NA,NA,CASSPGVETQYF,TGTGCCAGCAGCCCCGGGGTGGAGACCCAGTACTTC
TRBV28,TRBJ2-7,many,TRBD2,CASSLRISPSGRADEQYF,TGTGCCAGCAGTTTACGAATTTCCCCTAGCGGGAGGGCCGACGAGCAGTACTTC
TRBV9,TRBJ1-1,many,TRBD1,CASSPSGQGAEAFF,TGTGCCAGCAGCCCCTCGGGACAGGGGGCTGAAGCTTTCTTT
TRBV28,TRBJ1-1,many,NA,CASSLNQGTEAFF,TGTGCCAGCAGTTTAAACCAGGGAACTGAAGCTTTCTTT
TRBV12-3/TRBV12-4,TRBJ2-7,few,NA,CASSRGSPYEQYF,TGTGCCAGCAGTAGAGGTTCCCCTTACGAGCAGTACTTC
TRBV11-2,TRBJ2-7,many,NA,CASSLIIAGTYEQYF,TGTGCCAGCAGCTTAATTATCGCGGGAACCTACGAGCAGTACTTC
TRBV7-3,TRBJ2-1,many,TRBD2,CASSHRLAGHNEQFF,TGTGCCAGCAGTCATCGACTAGCGGGCCACAATGAGCAGTTCTTC
TRBV6-1,TRBJ2-7,many,TRBD1,CASTIRGGQGAFEQYF,TGTGCCAGCACCATTAGGGGCGGACAGGGGGCGTTCGAGCAGTACTTC
TRBV27,TRBJ2-7,many,NA,CASSLWGRSGSYEQYF,TGTGCCAGCAGTTTATGGGGCCGGTCTGGGTCCTACGAGCAGTACTTC
TRBV7-8,TRBJ1-5,many,NA,CASSLAGQMGINQPQHF,TGTGCCAGCAGCTTAGCAGGGCAGATGGGAATCAATCAGCCCCAGCATTTT
TRBV24-1,TRBJ2-5,many,TRBD2,CATRARGGETQYF,TGTGCCACCAGAGCTCGGGGGGGGGAGACCCAGTACTTC
TRBV4-1,TRBJ2-2,few,NA,CASSQQSDRTGELFF,TGCGCCAGCAGCCAGCAATCAGACAGAACCGGGGAGCTGTTTTTT
TRBV6-1,TRBJ1-2,many,NA,CASSEHDRFYGYTF,TGTGCCAGCAGTGAACACGACAGGTTCTATGGCTACACCTTC
TRBV6-5,TRBJ1-5,many,NA,CASSYSAWQPQHF,TGTGCCAGCAGTTACTCAGCCTGGCAGCCCCAGCATTTT
TRBV5-1,TRBJ1-6,few,NA,CASSWTVGSNSPLHF,TGCGCCAGCAGCTGGACAGTCGGATCTAATTCACCCCTCCACTTT
TRBV13,TRBJ2-6,NA,NA,CASSFWQGVSGANVLTF,TGTGCCAGCAGCTTTTGGCAGGGAGTCTCTGGGGCCAACGTCCTGACTTTC
TRBV29-1,TRBJ2-5,many,NA,CSAARFEETQYF,TGCAGCGCCGCCAGGTTTGAAGAGACCCAGTACTTC
TRBV5-1,TRBJ1-1,many,TRBD1,CASSLLGTGVMNTEAFF,TGCGCCAGCAGCTTGTTGGGGACAGGGGTCATGAACACTGAAGCTTTCTTT
TRBV19,TRBJ1-5,NA,NA,CASSRGGAEVKYQPQHF,TGTGCCAGTAGTCGGGGGGGGGCGGAGGTCAAATATCAGCCCCAGCATTTT
TRBV6-2/TRBV6-3,TRBJ1-5,NA,NA,CASSPSSIQPQHF,TGTGCCAGCAGTCCCTCATCTATTCAGCCCCAGCATTTT
TRBV6-5,TRBJ1-1,many,NA,CASSYGGLERSTEAFF,TGTGCCAGCAGTTACGGGGGATTGGAACGTAGCACTGAAGCTTTCTTT
TRBV7-2,TRBJ2-2,NA,NA,CASSLIGASLHTGELFF,TGTGCCAGCAGCCTTATCGGGGCTAGCCTTCACACCGGGGAGCTGTTTTTT
TRBV19,TRBJ2-6,many,TRBD2,CASSIDGGSSGANVLTF,TGTGCCAGTAGTATAGACGGCGGGAGCTCTGGGGCCAACGTCCTGACTTTC
TRBV6-2/TRBV6-3,TRBJ2-2,many,NA,CASALVGAGELFF,TGTGCCAGCGCCCTTGTCGGGGCCGGGGAGCTGTTTTTT